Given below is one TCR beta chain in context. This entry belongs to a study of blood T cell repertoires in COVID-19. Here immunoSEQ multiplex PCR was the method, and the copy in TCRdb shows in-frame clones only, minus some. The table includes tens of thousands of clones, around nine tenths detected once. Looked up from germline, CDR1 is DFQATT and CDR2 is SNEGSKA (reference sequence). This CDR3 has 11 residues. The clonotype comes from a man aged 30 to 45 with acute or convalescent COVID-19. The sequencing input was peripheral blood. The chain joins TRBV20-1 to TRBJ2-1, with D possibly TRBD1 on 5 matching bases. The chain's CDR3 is CTVQDVSEQFF. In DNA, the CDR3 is TGCACCGTACAGGACGTTTCGGAGCAGTTCTTC.